What follows is one T cell receptor (beta chain) and its context. This sample was taken from a study of blood T cell repertoires in COVID-19. Germline CDR1 reads LNHDA; CDR2 reads SQIVND (reference sequence). The CDR3 covers 14 residues. The V end was cut by 5 bases, the J end by 5 bases, with 16 bases between. Assay: immunoSEQ multiplex PCR; the TCRdb copy retains only in-frame clones and omits some. The sample lists roughly 100,000 clones; more than 70% were seen once. The rearrangement uses TRBV19 and TRBJ2-7; a weak D match, TRBD2 (5 bases). Material for sequencing was peripheral blood. This clonotype was sampled from a woman at least 80 years old in a cohort sampled during active COVID-19. The CDR3 DNA reads TGTGCCAGTAGTGCGGACGGAGGCAGGAACGAGCAGTACTTC. Amino acids: CASSADGGRNEQYF. The full variable domain, completed using reference TRBV19 and TRBJ2-7, is DGGITQSPKYLFRKEGQNVTLSCEQNLNHDAMYWYRQDPGQGLRLIYYSQIVNDFQKGDIAEGYSVSREKKESFPLTVTSAQKNPTAFYLCASSADGGRNEQYFGPGTRLTVT.